This T cell receptor (beta chain) originates from a study of cytomegalovirus exposure and HLA in healthy donors. Overall study results and limits: Within the approximately 120 validation repertoires, first-cohort TCR clusters tended to co-occur, according to a later analysis. High sensitivity and specificity were reportedly achieved when the classifier diagnosed cytomegalovirus status.

An approximately 120-subject validation cohort, separate from the roughly 700-subject first cohort, supplied the donors. Assay used: immunoSEQ multiplex PCR; TCRdb lists only in-frame clones, some missing. The sample has about 120,000 clones; over 85% are singletons. Trimming cost V 1 base and J 6 bases, with 10 bases left between them. Germline V gene data show CDR1 as SGHVS and CDR2 as FQNEAQ. CDR3 length: 13 residues. Comment on this clone: Its antigen is as yet unknown.

Source material: PBMCs. The receptor comes from a woman in her late teens or twenties in good health and CMV-seronegative. The chain is built from TRBV7-8 and TRBJ2-7; tentative D call: TRBD1 (6 bases). This CDR3 is CASSLDRDREQYF. DNA of the CDR3: TGTGCCAGCAGCTTAGACAGGGACCGCGAGCAGTACTTC.